The TCR beta chain described here comes from a study of T cells in Graves' hyperthyroidism and ophthalmopathy. No progression to ophthalmopathy during 18 months of follow-up defined stable disease. With a duration under 2 months, the hyperthyroidism was newly diagnosed in patients aged 18 to 65. TCR beta CDR3 regions were amplified from RNA. Initially, a first-round RT-PCR of the TCR CDR3 employed the HTBI primer set. TCRdb independently ran MiXCR on the multiplex PCR reads; one entry per CDR3 protein. The repertoire holds under 450,000 distinct CDR3 sequences, with around 16% as singletons. Study-wide points: Blood samples included most of the expanded thyroid clonotypes exceeding 0.001.

With respect to this clonotype: Its target is unknown.

Germline V CDR1 and CDR2: MGHRA, YSYEKL. With 4 bases clipped from V and 0 bases from J, the junction kept 13 bases outside the gene matches. The CDR3 runs to 19 residues. The gene calls are TRBV4-1 and TRBJ2-1; TRBD2 aligns across 9 bases. The receptor was isolated from a young woman with Graves' hyperthyroidism. The sequenced sample consisted of blood. The CDR3 coding sequence is TGCGCCAGCAGCCTCCCCGAGACTAGCGGATCAAGCTCCTACAATGAGCAGTTCTTC. Its protein is CASSLPETSGSSSYNEQFF.